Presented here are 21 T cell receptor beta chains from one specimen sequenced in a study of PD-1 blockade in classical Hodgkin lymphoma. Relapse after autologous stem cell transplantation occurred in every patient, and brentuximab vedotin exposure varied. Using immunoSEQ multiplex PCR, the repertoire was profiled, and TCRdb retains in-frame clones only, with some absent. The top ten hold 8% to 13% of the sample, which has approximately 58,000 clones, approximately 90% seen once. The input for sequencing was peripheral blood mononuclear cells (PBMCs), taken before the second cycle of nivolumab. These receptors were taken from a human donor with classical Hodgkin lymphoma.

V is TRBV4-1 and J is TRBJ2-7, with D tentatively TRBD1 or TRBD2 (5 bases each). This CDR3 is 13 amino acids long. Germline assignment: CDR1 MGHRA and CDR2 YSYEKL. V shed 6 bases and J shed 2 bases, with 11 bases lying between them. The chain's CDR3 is CASSWDQTYEQYF. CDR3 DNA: TGCGCCAGCAGTTGGGACCAGACCTACGAGCAGTACTTC.

CDR3: CASSFSHSASGNNEQFF. CDR3 nucleotides: TGTGCCAGCAGCTTCTCTCATTCGGCTAGCGGGAACAATGAGCAGTTCTTC. The V call is TRBV11-1, the J call TRBJ2-1; TRBD2 aligns across 9 bases. After removal of 3 bases from V and 5 bases from J, the junction contained 11 bases not matched to a gene. Germline lookup yields CDR1 SGHAT and CDR2 FQDESV (reference sequence). This CDR3 has 17 residues.

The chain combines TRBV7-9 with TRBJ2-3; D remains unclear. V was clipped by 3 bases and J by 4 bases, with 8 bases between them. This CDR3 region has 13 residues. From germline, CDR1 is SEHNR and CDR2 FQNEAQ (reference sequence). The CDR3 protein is CASSLPVADTQYF. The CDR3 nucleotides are TGTGCCAGCAGCTTGCCCGTGGCAGATACGCAGTATTTT.

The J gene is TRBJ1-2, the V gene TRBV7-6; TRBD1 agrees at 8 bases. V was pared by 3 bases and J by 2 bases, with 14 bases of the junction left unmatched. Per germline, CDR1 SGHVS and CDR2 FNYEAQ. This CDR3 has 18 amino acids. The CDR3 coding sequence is TGTGCCAGCAGCTTGTGGTCCACCAGGACAGGGAGCAACTATGGCTACACCTTC. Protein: CASSLWSTRTGSNYGYTF.

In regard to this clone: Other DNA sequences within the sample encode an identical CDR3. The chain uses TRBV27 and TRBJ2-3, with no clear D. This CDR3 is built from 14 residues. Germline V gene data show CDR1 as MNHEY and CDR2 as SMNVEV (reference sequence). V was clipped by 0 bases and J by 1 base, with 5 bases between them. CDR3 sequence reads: CASSLSAGTDTQYF. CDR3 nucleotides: TGTGCCAGCAGTTTATCCGCCGGCACAGATACGCAGTATTTT.

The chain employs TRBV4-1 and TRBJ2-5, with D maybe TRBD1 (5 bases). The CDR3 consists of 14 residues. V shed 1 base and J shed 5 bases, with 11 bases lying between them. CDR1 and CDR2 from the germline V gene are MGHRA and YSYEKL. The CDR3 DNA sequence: TGCGCCAGCAGCCAAGTTACAGGTGCGGAGACCCAGTACTTC. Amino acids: CASSQVTGAETQYF.

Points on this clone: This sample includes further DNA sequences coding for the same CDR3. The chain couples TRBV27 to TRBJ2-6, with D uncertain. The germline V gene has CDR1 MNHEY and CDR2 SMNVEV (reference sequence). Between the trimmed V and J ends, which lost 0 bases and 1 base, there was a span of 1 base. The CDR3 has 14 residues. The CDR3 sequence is CASSLSSGANVLTF. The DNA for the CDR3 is TGTGCCAGCAGTTTATCGTCTGGGGCCAACGTCCTGACTTTC.

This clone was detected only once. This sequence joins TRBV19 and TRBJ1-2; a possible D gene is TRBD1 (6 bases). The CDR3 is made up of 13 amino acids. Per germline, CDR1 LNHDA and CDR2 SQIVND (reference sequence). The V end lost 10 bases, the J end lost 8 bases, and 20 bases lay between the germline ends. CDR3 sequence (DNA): TGTGCCACACATTTACAGGGTGATGGAGGCTACACCTTC. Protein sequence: CATHLQGDGGYTF.

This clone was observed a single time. CDR3 sequence (DNA): TGTGCCAGCAGCTTACTGGGATATAATTCACCCCTCCACTTT. It encodes CASSLLGYNSPLHF. The chain couples TRBV7-2 to TRBJ1-6, with unresolved D. This CDR3 spans 14 amino acids. Germline V gene data show CDR1 as SGHTA and CDR2 as FQGNSA. V gave up 2 bases and J gave up 4 bases, with 6 bases separating them.

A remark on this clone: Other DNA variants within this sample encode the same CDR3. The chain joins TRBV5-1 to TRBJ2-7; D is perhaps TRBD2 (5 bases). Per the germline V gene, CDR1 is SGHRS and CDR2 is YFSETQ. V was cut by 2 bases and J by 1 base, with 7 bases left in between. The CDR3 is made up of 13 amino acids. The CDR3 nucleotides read TGCGCCAGCAGCTTAGAGGGATCCTACGAGCAGTACTTC. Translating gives CASSLEGSYEQYF.

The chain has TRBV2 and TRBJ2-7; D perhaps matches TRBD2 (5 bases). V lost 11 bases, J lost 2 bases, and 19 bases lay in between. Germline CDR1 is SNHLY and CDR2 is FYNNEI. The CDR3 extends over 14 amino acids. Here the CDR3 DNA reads TGTGCCGGCCGGGAACAGACTCTTACCTACGAGCAGTACTTC. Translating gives CAGREQTLTYEQYF.

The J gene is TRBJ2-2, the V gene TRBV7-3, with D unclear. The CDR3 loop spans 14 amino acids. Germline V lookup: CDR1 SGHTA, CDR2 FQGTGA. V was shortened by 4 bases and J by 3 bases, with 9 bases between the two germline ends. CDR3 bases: TGTGCCAGCAGCTCCCTAGTCCACACCGGGGAGCTGTTTTTT. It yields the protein CASSSLVHTGELFF.

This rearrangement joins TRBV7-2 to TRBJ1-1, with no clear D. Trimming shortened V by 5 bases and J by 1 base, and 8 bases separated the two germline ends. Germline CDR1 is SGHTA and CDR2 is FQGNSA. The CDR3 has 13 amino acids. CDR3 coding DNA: TGTGCCAGCAGCCTTTCTGGGAACACTGAAGCTTTCTTT. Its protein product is CASSLSGNTEAFF.

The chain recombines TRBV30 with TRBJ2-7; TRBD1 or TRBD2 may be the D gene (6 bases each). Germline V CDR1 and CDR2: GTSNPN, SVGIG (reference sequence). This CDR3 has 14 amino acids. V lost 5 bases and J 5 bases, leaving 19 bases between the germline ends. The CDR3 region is CAWQAGQPSDEQYF. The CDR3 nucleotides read TGTGCCTGGCAGGCGGGACAACCTTCGGACGAGCAGTACTTC.

The CDR3 DNA is TGTGCCAGCAGCCAAGTTGGGCAGTTGGATTTCTACGAGCAGTACTTC. Translation: CASSQVGQLDFYEQYF. The chain is built from TRBV14 and TRBJ2-5; D is uncertain. The end of the DNA aligns better with TRBJ2-7, so the J call may be wrong. Germline V gives CDR1 SGHDN, CDR2 FVKESK. This CDR3 is built from 16 residues.

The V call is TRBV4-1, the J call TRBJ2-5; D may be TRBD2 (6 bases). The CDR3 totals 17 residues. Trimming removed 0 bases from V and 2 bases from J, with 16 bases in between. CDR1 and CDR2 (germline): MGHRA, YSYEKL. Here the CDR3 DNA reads TGCGCCAGCAGCCAAGATGGGCGAGGGAGGTGGCAAGAGACCCAGTACTTC. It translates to CASSQDGRGRWQETQYF.

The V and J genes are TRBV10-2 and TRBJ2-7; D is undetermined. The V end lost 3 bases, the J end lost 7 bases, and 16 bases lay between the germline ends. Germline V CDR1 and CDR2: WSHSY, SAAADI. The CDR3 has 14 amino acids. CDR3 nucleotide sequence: TGCGCCAGCAGTGAACCCGGGCCAGCAAGGGAGCAGTACTTC. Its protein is CASSEPGPAREQYF.

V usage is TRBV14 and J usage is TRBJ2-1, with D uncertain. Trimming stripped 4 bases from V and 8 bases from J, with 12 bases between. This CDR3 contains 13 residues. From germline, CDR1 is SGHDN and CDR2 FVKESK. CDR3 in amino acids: CASSLAGVHEQFF. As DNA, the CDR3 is TGTGCCAGCAGCCTGGCAGGCGTCCATGAGCAGTTCTTC.

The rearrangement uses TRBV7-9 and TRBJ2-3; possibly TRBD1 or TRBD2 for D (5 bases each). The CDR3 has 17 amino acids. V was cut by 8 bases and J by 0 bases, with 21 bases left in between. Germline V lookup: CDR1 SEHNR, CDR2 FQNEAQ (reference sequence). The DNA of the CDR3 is TGTGCCAGCGTCCGGGACGGATTACTCGTTAGCACAGATACGCAGTATTTT. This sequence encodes CASVRDGLLVSTDTQYF.

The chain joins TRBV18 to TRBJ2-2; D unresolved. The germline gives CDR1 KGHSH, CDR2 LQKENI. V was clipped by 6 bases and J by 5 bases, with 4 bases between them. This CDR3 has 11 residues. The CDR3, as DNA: TGTGCCAGCTCTCAAACCGGGGAGCTGTTTTTT. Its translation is CASSQTGELFF.

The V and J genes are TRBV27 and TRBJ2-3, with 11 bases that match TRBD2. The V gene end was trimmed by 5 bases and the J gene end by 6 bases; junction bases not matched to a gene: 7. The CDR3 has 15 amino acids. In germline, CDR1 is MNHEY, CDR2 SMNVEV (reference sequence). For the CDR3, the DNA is TGTGCCAGCAGTCTCCTAGCGGGGGGACACGATACGCAGTATTTT. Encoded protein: CASSLLAGGHDTQYF.